Below are 5 T cell receptor beta chains sequenced from a single sample in a study of CD8+CD57+ T cells in acquired aplastic anemia. TCR beta VDJ and CDR3 were profiled, and genomic DNA was the template. TCRdb analysed the reads with MiXCR anew, one entry per CDR3 protein. The data contain around 170,000 distinct CDR3 sequences, about 64% of them singletons. Sequenced sample: sorted CD4+, CD8+, or CD8+CD57+ T cells (not recorded which) from PBMCs. Receptors were obtained from a human donor in good health.

This clonotype has only one observation. The chain recombines TRBV10-1 with TRBJ1-6; D uncertain. There are 15 residues in the CDR3. Germline CDR1 is WNHNN and CDR2 is SYGVQD (reference sequence). V was trimmed by 4 bases and J by 5 bases, leaving 12 bases between them. The CDR3: CASSVLKDDNSPLHF. The CDR3 DNA reads TGCGCCAGCAGTGTTTTGAAGGATGATAATTCACCCCTCCACTTT.

This chain links TRBV7-2 with TRBJ2-3; D call uncertain. The germline V and J ends were trimmed by 5 bases and 4 bases, with 13 bases remaining between them. In germline, CDR1 is SGHTA, CDR2 FQGNSA. The CDR3 covers 14 residues. The CDR3 region is CASSPVGMADTQYF. In DNA, the CDR3 is TGTGCCAGCAGCCCAGTGGGGATGGCAGATACGCAGTATTTT.

This clonotype was observed a few times. The CDR3 DNA follows: TGTGCCAGCAGTCTGCAGCTCGGACAGGGGAGCGGCTACACCTTC. Translating gives CASSLQLGQGSGYTF. The rearrangement links TRBV2 to TRBJ1-2; 9 nucleotides line up with TRBD1. CDR1 is SNHLY, CDR2 FYNNEI, per germline. V shed 5 bases, J shed 8 bases, and the junction held 12 bases outside the gene matches. CDR3 length: 15 amino acids.

The rearrangement joins TRBV11-3 to TRBJ2-1; 8 bases agree with TRBD2. The V gene end was trimmed by 7 bases and the J gene end by 0 bases; junction bases not matched to a gene: 5. Germline V CDR1 and CDR2: SGHNT, YENEEA. The CDR3 totals 15 residues. In DNA, the CDR3 is TGTGCCAGCACCTTGGGGACTAGCTCCTACAATGAGCAGTTCTTC. The encoded protein is CASTLGTSSYNEQFF.

This sequence joins TRBV4-2 and TRBJ2-1, with 7 bases fitting TRBD1. J was trimmed by 8 bases and V by 6 bases; bases with no gene match: 7. This CDR3 has 13 residues. Germline assignment: CDR1 LGHNA and CDR2 YNFKEQ. Here the CDR3 reads CASSHRQGDEQFF. The CDR3, as DNA: TGTGCCAGCAGTCACCGACAGGGCGATGAGCAGTTCTTC.